This T cell receptor (beta chain) was found in a study of a mutant IDH1 vaccine in newly diagnosed glioma. Study overall: Vaccine administration was initiated 4-6 weeks following radiotherapy alone, or with temozolomide cycles. V12 corresponded to week 35 and V13 to week 47.

Sample time point: week 35, safety follow-up. Vaccine doses each comprised 300 ug of mutant IDH1 20-mer peptide, with topical imiquimod. Patients had eight vaccinations, in weeks 1, 3, 5, 7, 11, 15, 19 and 23. Donors' newly diagnosed IDH1-mutant WHO grade 3 or 4 astrocytomas lacked nuclear ATRX. A word on this clone: Antigen specificity is unknown.

Assay: immunoSEQ multiplex PCR; the TCRdb copy retains only in-frame clones and omits some. Among about 68,000 clones listed, roughly 84% were seen once. The starting material was PBMCs, obtained from a glioma patient whose treatment included an IDH1 peptide vaccine. This TCR derives from a man younger than 30 with glioma.

The CDR3: CASSFQGYAGELFF. The DNA of the CDR3 is TGCGCCAGCAGCTTCCAGGGCTATGCCGGGGAGCTGTTTTTT. V gene TRBV5-1 combines with J gene TRBJ2-2; the D gene is possibly TRBD1 (5 bases). This CDR3 region has 14 residues. Germline CDR1 is SGHRS and CDR2 is YFSETQ. Deletions cut 2 bases from V and 6 bases from J, with 11 bases between.